This is a list of T cell receptor beta chains from one sample in a study of blood T cell repertoires in COVID-19. Generated by immunoSEQ multiplex PCR, the TCRdb table keeps only in-frame clones and is missing some. Of about 61,000 clones listed, roughly 80% were seen once; the top ten hold less than 25%. Sequencing used peripheral blood. Receptors originate from a man older than 75 with active or convalescent COVID-19. The CDR3 runs from the conserved cysteine through the conserved F or W. D genes are given only for firm matches. Some rows have no size entry. The others give once, few or many, or a class for an expanded clone.

d_call	v_call	clone_size	j_call	cdr3_aa	cdr3_nt
.	TRBV4-3	.	TRBJ2-7	CASSQARQGLVQYF	TGCGCCAGCAGCCAAGCCAGGCAGGGGCTAGTGCAGTACTTC
.	TRBV12-3/TRBV12-4	.	TRBJ1-4	CASRQARGKLFF	TGTGCCAGCCGACAGGCGAGGGGAAAACTGTTTTTT
.	TRBV15	.	TRBJ2-3	CATNERNLPDTQYF	TGTGCCACCAACGAGCGAAACCTTCCCGATACGCAGTATTTT
TRBD2	TRBV15	.	TRBJ2-1	CATSRLAGGNNEQFF	TGTGCCACCAGCAGACTAGCGGGGGGGAACAATGAGCAGTTCTTC
.	TRBV4-2	.	TRBJ1-2	CASSHRSLGYTF	TGTGCCAGCAGCCACCGTAGTTTAGGCTACACCTTC
TRBD1	TRBV10-3	.	TRBJ1-5	CAISESQTGTGVQPQHF	TGTGCCATCAGTGAGTCCCAAACCGGGACAGGTGTACAGCCCCAGCATTTT
.	TRBV28	.	TRBJ2-1	CASSYGTTREYNEQFF	TGTGCCAGCAGTTACGGGACAACAAGGGAATACAATGAGCAGTTCTTC
TRBD1	TRBV28	.	TRBJ2-7	CASSTPGQLFYEQYF	TGTGCCAGCAGCACTCCGGGACAGCTATTCTACGAGCAGTACTTC
.	TRBV6-1	once	TRBJ1-1	CASSDPGLNTEAFF	TGTGCCAGCAGTGACCCAGGGTTGAACACTGAAGCTTTCTTT
TRBD2	TRBV5-1	.	TRBJ2-1	CASSLRSGGPPAYNEQFF	TGCGCCAGCAGCTTGAGGAGCGGGGGTCCCCCTGCCTACAATGAGCAGTTCTTC
TRBD1	TRBV10-2	.	TRBJ1-2	CASKGTGDGYTF	TGCGCCAGCAAAGGGACAGGGGATGGCTACACCTTC
.	TRBV2	.	TRBJ1-2	CASSYSYGYTF	TGTGCCAGCAGCTACAGCTATGGCTACACCTTC
.	TRBV2	once	TRBJ2-5	CASQGDEETQYF	TGTGCCAGCCAGGGTGACGAAGAGACCCAGTACTTC
.	TRBV10-3	.	TRBJ1-2	CAITEAHSGGYTF	TGTGCCATCACCGAGGCCCACTCTGGAGGCTACACCTTC
TRBD1	TRBV30	many	TRBJ1-6	CAWQPRDRVSSPLHF	TGTGCCTGGCAACCCCGGGACAGGGTCAGTTCACCCCTCCACTTT
.	TRBV5-5	.	TRBJ2-1	CASSLVGALDNEQFF	TGTGCCAGCAGCTTGGTGGGGGCGTTAGACAATGAGCAGTTCTTC
.	TRBV7-9	few	TRBJ1-2	CASSPPPSPVTLYGYTF	TGTGCCAGCAGCCCACCCCCTTCCCCAGTAACCCTCTATGGCTACACCTTC
TRBD2	TRBV10-1	.	TRBJ2-1	CASSEGLAGGQQFF	TGCGCCAGCAGTGAGGGACTAGCGGGGGGCCAGCAGTTCTTC
.	TRBV4-3	.	TRBJ1-4	CASARLANEKLFF	TGCGCCAGCGCGAGGTTGGCTAATGAAAAACTGTTTTTT
TRBD2	TRBV2	.	TRBJ2-7	CASNTAGGLLEQYF	TGTGCCAGCAATACAGCGGGGGGCCTTTTAGAGCAGTACTTC
.	TRBV7-6	few	TRBJ2-5	CASSFGETQYF	TGTGCCAGCAGCTTCGGTGAGACCCAGTACTTC
.	TRBV19	.	TRBJ2-5	CASSVGPGGETQYF	TGTGCCAGTAGTGTCGGACCGGGCGGGGAGACCCAGTACTTC
TRBD2	TRBV10-2	.	TRBJ2-7	CASRIAGVREQYF	TGCGCCAGCAGAATAGCGGGAGTGAGAGAGCAGTACTTC
TRBD1	TRBV6-5	few	TRBJ2-4	CASTNQGAYIQYF	TGTGCCAGCACAAACCAGGGGGCTTACATTCAGTACTTC
.	TRBV6-5	.	TRBJ1-1	CASPLSAGSEAFF	TGTGCCAGCCCACTCTCAGCGGGGTCTGAAGCTTTCTTT
TRBD2	TRBV28	.	TRBJ2-7	CASSSTSGGGYEQYF	TGTGCCAGCAGTTCTACCTCCGGGGGGGGCTACGAGCAGTACTTC
TRBD1	TRBV18	.	TRBJ1-1	CASSPPYKARQGRTLTEAFF	TGTGCCAGCTCACCACCATACAAAGCGCGACAGGGGCGAACTTTGACTGAAGCTTTCTTT
.	TRBV2	.	TRBJ1-1	CASSEQGLNTEAFF	TGTGCCAGCAGTGAACAGGGGCTGAACACTGAAGCTTTCTTT
.	TRBV5-1	many	TRBJ2-3	CASTNTDTQYF	TGCGCCAGCACCAACACAGATACGCAGTATTTT
TRBD1	TRBV11-2	once	TRBJ2-7	CASSLGTGIYEQYF	TGTGCCAGCAGCTTAGGGACAGGGATTTACGAGCAGTACTTC
.	TRBV9	few	TRBJ1-5	CASSPHPSQGPVNQPQHF	TGTGCCAGCAGCCCCCACCCCTCTCAGGGGCCAGTAAATCAGCCCCAGCATTTT
.	TRBV4-1	once	TRBJ2-3	CASSQLDRSGSDTQYF	TGCGCCAGCAGCCAACTGGACAGATCTGGGTCAGATACGCAGTATTTT
TRBD2	TRBV11-3	once	TRBJ2-5	CAISSPGGGETQYF	TGTGCCATTTCATCCCCGGGAGGTGGAGAGACCCAGTACTTC
.	TRBV28	.	TRBJ2-7	CASSLFRVSSYEQYF	TGTGCCAGCAGTTTATTCAGGGTGAGCTCCTACGAGCAGTACTTC
.	TRBV28	.	TRBJ2-5	CASSLGPVQETQYF	TGTGCCAGCAGTTTAGGGCCAGTACAAGAGACCCAGTACTTC
.	TRBV15	once	TRBJ1-6	CATSRVNPGTSPLHF	TGTGCCACCAGCAGAGTCAATCCAGGAACTTCACCCCTCCACTTT
TRBD1	TRBV4-1	.	TRBJ2-7	CASRGVRGPAYEQYF	TGCGCCAGCCGAGGCGTCAGGGGGCCCGCCTACGAGCAGTACTTC
.	TRBV7-3	.	TRBJ2-7	CASSLNAVSYEQYF	TGTGCCAGCAGCTTAAATGCGGTTTCCTACGAGCAGTACTTC
TRBD1	TRBV5-5	.	TRBJ1-4	CASTSTVGTAEKLFF	TGTGCCAGCACCTCAACTGTCGGGACAGCAGAAAAACTGTTTTTT
TRBD1	TRBV11-2	.	TRBJ2-1	CASSLETDRGNEQFF	TGTGCCAGCAGCTTAGAGACCGACAGGGGCAATGAGCAGTTCTTC
TRBD1	TRBV5-1	few	TRBJ2-5	CASRAGTAKETQYF	TGCGCCAGCAGGGCCGGGACAGCAAAAGAGACCCAGTACTTC
.	TRBV12-3/TRBV12-4	.	TRBJ1-2	CASSSTGLGANF	TGTGCCAGCAGTTCCACGGGACTCGGGGCTAATTTC
TRBD1	TRBV2	.	TRBJ1-2	CASSGLKQGGGYTF	TGTGCCAGCAGTGGCCTTAAACAGGGGGGTGGCTACACCTTC
TRBD2	TRBV11-2	.	TRBJ2-2	CASTLSGTNTGELFF	TGTGCCAGCACCCTAAGCGGGACGAACACCGGGGAGCTGTTTTTT
.	TRBV27	.	TRBJ1-2	CASSFLEAGRTNYGYTF	TGTGCCAGCAGTTTTCTGGAGGCGGGACGGACTAACTATGGCTACACCTTC
TRBD1	TRBV7-8	.	TRBJ1-6	CASSLEGQVGNSPLHF	TGTGCCAGCAGCTTAGAAGGACAGGTGGGGAATTCACCCCTCCACTTT
.	TRBV5-4	.	TRBJ1-1	CASSYRQVNTEAFF	TGTGCCAGCAGCTACCGACAGGTGAACACTGAAGCTTTCTTT
TRBD2	TRBV3-1/TRBV3-2	few	TRBJ2-1	CASSYRGGYNEQFF	TGTGCCAGCAGCTACCGGGGGGGCTACAATGAGCAGTTCTTC
.	TRBV6-5	.	TRBJ1-3	CASSSLQGYSGNTIYF	TGTGCCAGCAGTTCCCTTCAGGGTTACTCTGGAAACACCATATATTTT
TRBD2	TRBV4-1	.	TRBJ2-2	CASSADVGRANTGELFF	TGCGCCAGCAGCGCAGATGTAGGGAGGGCGAACACCGGGGAGCTGTTTTTT